This entry is about one T cell receptor (beta chain). Its antigen remains unidentified. This entry comes from a study of a mutant IDH1 vaccine in newly diagnosed glioma. Sequencing used immunoSEQ multiplex PCR; TCRdb keeps in-frame clones, though not all of them. The data show around 56,000 clones, over 70% seen once. Sample time point: week 5, during vaccination. The investigators gave 300 ug of mutant IDH1 20-mer peptide in each vaccine dose, together with topical imiquimod. Trimming stripped 4 bases from V and 10 bases from J, with 18 bases between. The CDR3 has 14 amino acids. The germline V gene has CDR1 SGHTS and CDR2 YDEGEE.

This material consisted of PBMCs, taken from a glioma patient whose treatment included an IDH1 peptide vaccine. The clonotype comes from a man aged 30 to 39 with glioma. This chain uses TRBV5-8 with TRBJ1-5; D might be TRBD1 (6 bases). Here the CDR3 DNA reads TGTGCCAGCAGCAGAGGACAGCGGATCACCCCCCAGCATTTT. Its protein is CASSRGQRITPQHF.